This T cell receptor (beta chain) was sequenced during a study of resident and recirculating memory T cells in vitiligo. Some clones are missing from TCRdb's copy, which holds only in-frame ones; the method was immunoSEQ multiplex PCR. The data hold more than 70,000 clones, with around 92% observed a single time. V shed 4 bases and J 3 bases; nucleotides not matched to a gene: 7. The CDR3 covers 14 residues. The germline gives CDR1 SGHRS, CDR2 YFSETQ. The chain employs TRBV5-1 and TRBJ2-7; 7 bases align to TRBD1. This sequence originates from a male donor with vitiligo. Sequencing was performed on blood. Here the CDR3 reads CASSGGQVIYEQYF. The CDR3 DNA is TGCGCCAGCAGCGGCGGACAGGTTATCTACGAGCAGTACTTC.